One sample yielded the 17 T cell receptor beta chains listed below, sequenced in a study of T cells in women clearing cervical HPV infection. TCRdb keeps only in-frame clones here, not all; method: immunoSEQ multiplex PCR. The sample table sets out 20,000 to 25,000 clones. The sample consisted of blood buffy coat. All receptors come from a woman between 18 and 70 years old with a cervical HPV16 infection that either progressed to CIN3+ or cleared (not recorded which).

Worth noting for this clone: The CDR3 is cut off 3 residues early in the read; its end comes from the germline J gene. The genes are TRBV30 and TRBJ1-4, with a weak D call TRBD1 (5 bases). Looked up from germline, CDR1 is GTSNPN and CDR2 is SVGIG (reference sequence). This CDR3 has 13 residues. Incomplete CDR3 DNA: TGTGCCTGGAGCAGCTCTGGGGCCAACGTA. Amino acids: CAWSSSGANV. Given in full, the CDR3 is CAWSSSGANVLFF.

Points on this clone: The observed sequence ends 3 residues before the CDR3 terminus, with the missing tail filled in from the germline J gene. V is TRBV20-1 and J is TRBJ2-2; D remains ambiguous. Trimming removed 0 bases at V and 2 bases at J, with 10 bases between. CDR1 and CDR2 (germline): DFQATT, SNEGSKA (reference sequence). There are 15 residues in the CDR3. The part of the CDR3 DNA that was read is TGCAGTGCTAGAGAATGGCCAGTTAACACCGGGGAG. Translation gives CSAREWPVNTGE. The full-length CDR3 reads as CSAREWPVNTGELFF.

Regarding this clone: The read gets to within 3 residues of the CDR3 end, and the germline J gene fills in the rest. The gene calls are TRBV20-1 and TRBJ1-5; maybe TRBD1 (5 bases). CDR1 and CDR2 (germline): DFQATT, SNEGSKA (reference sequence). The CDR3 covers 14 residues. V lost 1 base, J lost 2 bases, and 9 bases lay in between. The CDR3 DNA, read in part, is TGCAGTGCTAGAGTCGCCAGGGGCAATCAGCCC. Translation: CSARVARGNQP. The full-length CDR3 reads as CSARVARGNQPQHF.

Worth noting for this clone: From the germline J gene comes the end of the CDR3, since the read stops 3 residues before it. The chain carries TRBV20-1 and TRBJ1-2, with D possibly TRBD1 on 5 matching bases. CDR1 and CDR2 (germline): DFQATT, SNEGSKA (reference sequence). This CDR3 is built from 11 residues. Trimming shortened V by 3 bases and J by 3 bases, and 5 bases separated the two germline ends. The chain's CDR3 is CSARTDYGYTF. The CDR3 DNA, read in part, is TGCAGTGCTAGGACAGACTATGGC.

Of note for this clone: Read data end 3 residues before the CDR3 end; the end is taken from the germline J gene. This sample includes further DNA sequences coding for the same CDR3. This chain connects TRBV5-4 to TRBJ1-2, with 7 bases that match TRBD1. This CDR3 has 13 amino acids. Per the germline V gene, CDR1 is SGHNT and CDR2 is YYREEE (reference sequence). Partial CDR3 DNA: TGTGCCAGCAGCCCTGACAGGGAGCTTGGA. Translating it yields CASSPDRELG. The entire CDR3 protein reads CASSPDRELGYTF.

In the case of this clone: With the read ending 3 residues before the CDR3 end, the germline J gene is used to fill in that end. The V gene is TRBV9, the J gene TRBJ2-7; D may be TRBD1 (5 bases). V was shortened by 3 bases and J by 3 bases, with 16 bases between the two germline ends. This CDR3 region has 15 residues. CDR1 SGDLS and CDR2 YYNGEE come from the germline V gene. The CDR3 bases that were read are TGTGCCAGCAGCGATAGATCGACAGACGTCTACGAG. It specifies CASSDRSTDVYE. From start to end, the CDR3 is CASSDRSTDVYEQYF.

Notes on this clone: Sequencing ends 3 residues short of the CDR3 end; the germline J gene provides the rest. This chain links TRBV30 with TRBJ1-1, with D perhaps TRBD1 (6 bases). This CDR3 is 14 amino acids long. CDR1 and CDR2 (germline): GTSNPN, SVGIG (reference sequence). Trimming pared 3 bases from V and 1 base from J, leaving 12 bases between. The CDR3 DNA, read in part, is TGTGCCTGGAGGGTGGCAGGGGCGAACACTGAA. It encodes CAWRVAGANTE. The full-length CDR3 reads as CAWRVAGANTEAFF.

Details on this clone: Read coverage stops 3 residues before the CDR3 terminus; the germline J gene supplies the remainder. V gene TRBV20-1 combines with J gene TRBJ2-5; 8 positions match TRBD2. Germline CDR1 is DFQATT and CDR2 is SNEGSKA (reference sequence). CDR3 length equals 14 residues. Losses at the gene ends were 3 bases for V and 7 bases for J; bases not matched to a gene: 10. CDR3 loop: CSARLSSGVVTQYF. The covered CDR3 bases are TGCAGTGCTAGGCTTAGTAGCGGGGTGGTGACC.

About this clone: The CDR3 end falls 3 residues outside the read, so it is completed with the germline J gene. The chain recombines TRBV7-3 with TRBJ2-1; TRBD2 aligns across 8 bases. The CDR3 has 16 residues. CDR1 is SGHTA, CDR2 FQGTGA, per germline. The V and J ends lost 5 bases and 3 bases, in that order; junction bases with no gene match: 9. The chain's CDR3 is CASSPQVAGSYNEQFF. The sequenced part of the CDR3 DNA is TGTGCCAGCAGCCCCCAGGTAGCGGGGAGCTACAATGAG.

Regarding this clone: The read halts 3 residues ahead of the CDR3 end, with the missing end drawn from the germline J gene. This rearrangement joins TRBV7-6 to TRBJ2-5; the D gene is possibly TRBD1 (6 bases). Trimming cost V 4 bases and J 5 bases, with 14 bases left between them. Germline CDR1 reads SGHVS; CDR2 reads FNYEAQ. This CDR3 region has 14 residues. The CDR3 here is CASSSRTDQETQYF. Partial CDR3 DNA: TGTGCCAGCAGCTCCCGGACAGATCAGGAGACC.

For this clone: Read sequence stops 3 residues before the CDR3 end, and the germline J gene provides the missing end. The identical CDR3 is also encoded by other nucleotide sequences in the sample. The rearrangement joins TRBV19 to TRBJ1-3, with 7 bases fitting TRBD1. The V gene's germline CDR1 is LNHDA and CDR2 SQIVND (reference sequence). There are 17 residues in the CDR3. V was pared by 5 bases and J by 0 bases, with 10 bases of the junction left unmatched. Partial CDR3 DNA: TGTGCCAGTAGTGAGACAGGGCGTCTGGGCTCTGGAAACACC. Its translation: CASSETGRLGSGNT. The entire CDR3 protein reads CASSETGRLGSGNTIYF.

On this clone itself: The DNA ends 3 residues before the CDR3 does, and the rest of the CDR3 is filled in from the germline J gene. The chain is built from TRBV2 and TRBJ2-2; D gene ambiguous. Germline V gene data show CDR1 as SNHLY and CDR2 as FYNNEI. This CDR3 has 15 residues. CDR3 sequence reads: CASSAYTSTNEKLFF. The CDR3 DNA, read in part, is TGTGCCAGCAGTGCCTACACTTCAACTAATGAAAAG.

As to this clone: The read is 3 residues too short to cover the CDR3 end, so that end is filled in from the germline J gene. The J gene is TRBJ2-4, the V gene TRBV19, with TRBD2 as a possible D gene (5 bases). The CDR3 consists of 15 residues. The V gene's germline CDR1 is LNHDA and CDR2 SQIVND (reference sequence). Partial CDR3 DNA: TGTGCCAGTAGTAAGACACCGAGACCTGACTATGGT. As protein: CASSKTPRPDYG. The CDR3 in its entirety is CASSKTPRPDYGQYF.

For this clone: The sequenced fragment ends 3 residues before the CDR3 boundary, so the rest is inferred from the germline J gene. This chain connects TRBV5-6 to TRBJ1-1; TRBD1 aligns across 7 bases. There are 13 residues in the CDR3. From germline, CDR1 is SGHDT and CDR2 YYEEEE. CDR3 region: CASSPGQQYKAFF. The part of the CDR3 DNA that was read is TGTGCCAGCAGCCCGGGACAGCAATACAAA.

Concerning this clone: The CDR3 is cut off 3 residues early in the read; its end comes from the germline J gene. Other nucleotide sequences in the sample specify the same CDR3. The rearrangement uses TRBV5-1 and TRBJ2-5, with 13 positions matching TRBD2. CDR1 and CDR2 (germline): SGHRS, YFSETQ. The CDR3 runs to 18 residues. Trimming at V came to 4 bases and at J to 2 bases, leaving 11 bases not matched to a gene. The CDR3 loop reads CASSPGLAGDPYQETQYF. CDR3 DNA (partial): TGCGCCAGCAGCCCAGGACTAGCGGGAGACCCGTATCAAGAGACC.

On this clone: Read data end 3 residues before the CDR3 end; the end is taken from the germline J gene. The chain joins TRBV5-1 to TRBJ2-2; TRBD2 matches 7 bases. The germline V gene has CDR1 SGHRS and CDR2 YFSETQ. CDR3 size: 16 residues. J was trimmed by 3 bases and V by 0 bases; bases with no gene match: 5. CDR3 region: CASSLDAGADTGELFF. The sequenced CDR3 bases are TGCGCCAGCAGCTTGGATGCGGGAGCGGACACCGGGGAG.

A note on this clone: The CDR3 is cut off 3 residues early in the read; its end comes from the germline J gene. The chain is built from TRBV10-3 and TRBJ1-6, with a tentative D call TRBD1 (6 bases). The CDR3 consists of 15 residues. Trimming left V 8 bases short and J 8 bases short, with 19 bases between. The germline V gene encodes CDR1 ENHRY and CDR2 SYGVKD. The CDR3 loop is CAIRQRMDSDSPLHF. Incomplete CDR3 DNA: TGTGCCATCCGCCAGAGAATGGACAGTGATTCACCC.